The 23 T cell receptor beta chains below were found in one sample sequenced in a study of OX40 agonist ivuxolimab in advanced cancers. Assay: immunoSEQ multiplex PCR; the TCRdb copy retains only in-frame clones and omits some. The sample lists around 67,000 clones, roughly nine tenths occurring once. Source: CD4+ or CD8+ T cells sorted from blood, taken in a trial of the OX40 agonist ivuxolimab. All receptors derive from an adult with an advanced solid tumor such as melanoma, head and neck, liver or kidney cancer.

The chain uses TRBV7-9 and TRBJ2-1; 10 bases line up with TRBD1. The CDR3 extends over 14 amino acids. Losses at the gene ends were 5 bases for V and 7 bases for J; bases not matched to a gene: 5. Germline CDR1 reads SEHNR; CDR2 reads FQNEAQ (reference sequence). CDR3 in DNA: TGTGCCAGCAGCCTCCGGGACAGGGGTAATGAGCAGTTCTTC. Translated, it gives CASSLRDRGNEQFF.

The CDR3 coding sequence is TGCGCCAGCAGCTTGGAAGGGCTAGCGGAGAATGAGCAGTTCTTC. It encodes CASSLEGLAENEQFF. The genes are TRBV5-1 and TRBJ2-1; 7 nucleotides line up with TRBD2. The CDR3 consists of 15 residues. The trim removed 0 bases at V and 7 bases at J, leaving 7 bases unmatched. Germline CDR1 reads SGHRS; CDR2 reads YFSETQ.

This rearrangement joins TRBV29-1 to TRBJ2-5; D may be TRBD2 (5 bases). CDR1 is SQVTM and CDR2 is ANQGSEA in the germline V gene. Trimming shortened V by 4 bases and J by 3 bases, and 9 bases separated the two germline ends. The CDR3 is 12 residues long. DNA for the CDR3: TGCAGCGTTGGGGCCGGGGAAGAGACCCAGTACTTC. Translated, it gives CSVGAGEETQYF.

V gene TRBV5-5 combines with J gene TRBJ2-6, with a weak D call TRBD1 (6 bases). This CDR3 comprises 18 residues. Germline V gene lookup returns CDR1 SGHKS and CDR2 YYEKEE (reference sequence). V was shortened by 4 bases and J by 0 bases, with 17 bases between the two germline ends. For the CDR3, the DNA is TGTGCCAGCAGCCCATCGACAGGTGAAGTCTCTGGGGCCAACGTCCTGACTTTC. Residues: CASSPSTGEVSGANVLTF. The full variable domain, completed using reference TRBV5-5 and TRBJ2-6, is DAGVTQSPTHLIKTRGQQVTLRCSPISGHKSVSWYQQVLGQGPQFIFQYYEKEERGRGNFPDRFSARQFPNYSSELNVNALLLGDSALYLCASSPSTGEVSGANVLTFGAGSRLTVL.

This chain connects TRBV14 to TRBJ2-5; D assignment may be TRBD1 or TRBD2 (5 bases each). CDR3 length: 18 residues. The V end lost 0 bases, the J end lost 5 bases, and 22 bases lay between the germline ends. The germline V gene has CDR1 SGHDN and CDR2 FVKESK. The CDR3 coding sequence is TGTGCCAGCAGCCAAGATCGCTATCGGGACCGGAACCGGGAGACCCAGTACTTC. Its protein is CASSQDRYRDRNRETQYF.

The chain is built from TRBV29-1 and TRBJ1-1; no firm D call. V lost 3 bases, J lost 4 bases, and 12 bases lay in between. The germline gives CDR1 SQVTM, CDR2 ANQGSEA. The CDR3 length is 13 residues. In DNA form, the CDR3 reads TGCAGCGTTGATCTACGGGGAAGCACTGAAGCTTTCTTT. It is translated as CSVDLRGSTEAFF.

Here the CDR3 DNA reads TGCGCCAGCAGCTTGGTTTCTGGGGGTTATGGCTACACCTTC. Its translation is CASSLVSGGYGYTF. The rearrangement uses TRBV5-1 and TRBJ1-2; possibly TRBD1 for D (5 bases). Germline V gene data show CDR1 as SGHRS and CDR2 as YFSETQ. V was clipped by 0 bases and J by 5 bases, with 11 bases between them. This CDR3 has 14 amino acids.

The gene calls are TRBV11-2 and TRBJ2-5; the D gene is possibly TRBD2 (6 bases). Germline CDR1 is SGHAT and CDR2 is FQNNGV. The CDR3 consists of 16 residues. Trimming shortened V by 5 bases and J by 4 bases, and 20 bases separated the two germline ends. The CDR3 sequence is CASSTHGAGTGETQYF. CDR3 DNA: TGTGCCAGCAGCACCCACGGGGCGGGAACAGGAGAGACCCAGTACTTC.

There are a few counts of this clone. The chain is built from TRBV16 and TRBJ1-5, with 7 bases matching TRBD1. Germline lookup yields CDR1 KGHSY and CDR2 FQNENV. Trimming at V came to 4 bases and at J to 4 bases, leaving 7 bases not matched to a gene. CDR3 size: 15 residues. The CDR3, as DNA: TGTGCCAGCAGCCTACTTCCAGGGGGTAATCAGCCCCAGCATTTT. It is translated as CASSLLPGGNQPQHF.

This chain joins TRBV27 and TRBJ2-2; D might be TRBD1 (5 bases). Germline CDR1 MNHEY, CDR2 SMNVEV (reference sequence). Trimming removed 3 bases from V and 4 bases from J, with 18 bases in between. The length of the CDR3 is 17 residues. The CDR3 sequence is CASSFRRGSMGTGELFF. The CDR3 DNA is TGTGCCAGCAGTTTTCGTAGGGGTAGCATGGGCACCGGGGAGCTGTTTTTT.

As concerns this clone: One junction end does not reproduce the germline sequence, and a read error may be involved. The J gene is TRBJ2-5, the V gene TRBV7-7; 14 nucleotides agree with TRBD2. This CDR3 has 15 residues. Germline lookup yields CDR1 SSHAT and CDR2 FNYEAQ (reference sequence). The CDR3 region is CASSRGLAGGETQYF. The CDR3 bases are TGTGCTAGCAGCCGTGGACTAGCGGGGGGAGAGACCCAGTACTTC.

The rearrangement uses TRBV9 and TRBJ2-7; TRBD1 matches 7 bases. The CDR3 consists of 15 residues. Germline V gene data show CDR1 as SGDLS and CDR2 as YYNGEE. V lost 0 bases to trimming and J lost 2 bases; unmatched junction nucleotides: 5. DNA of the CDR3: TGTGCCAGCAGCGTAGGACAGGGTTTCCCCTACGAGCAGTACTTC. Protein sequence: CASSVGQGFPYEQYF.

This chain links TRBV9 with TRBJ2-5; D gene ambiguous. Trimming stripped 4 bases from V and 5 bases from J, with 18 bases between. This CDR3 comprises 15 residues. The germline V gene encodes CDR1 SGDLS and CDR2 YYNGEE. The CDR3 region is CASSLRRTPGETQYF. The CDR3 nucleotides are TGTGCCAGCAGCCTTAGGCGGACCCCCGGGGAGACCCAGTACTTC.

This sequence joins TRBV15 and TRBJ1-5, with D tentatively TRBD1 (6 bases). V was trimmed by 3 bases and J by 4 bases, leaving 19 bases between them. Germline V gene data show CDR1 as LNHNV and CDR2 as YYDKDF (reference sequence). CDR3 size: 17 residues. The CDR3 sequence: CATSRGAARGRNQPQHF. As DNA, the CDR3 is TGTGCCACCAGCAGGGGGGCAGCGAGGGGCAGGAATCAGCCCCAGCATTTT. The complete variable domain, with remaining parts taken from reference TRBV15 and TRBJ1-5, reads DAMVIQNPRYQVTQFGKPVTLSCSQTLNHNVMYWYQQKSSQAPKLLFHYYDKDFNNEADTPDNFQSRRPNTSFCFLDIRSPGLGDTAMYLCATSRGAARGRNQPQHFGDGTRLSIL.

The rearrangement joins TRBV11-3 to TRBJ2-7; 8 bases fit TRBD2. The junction had 6 bases not matched to a gene; V was cut back by 3 bases and J by 5 bases. The CDR3 has 14 amino acids. CDR1 is SGHNT, CDR2 YENEEA, per germline. The CDR3 nucleotides read TGTGCCAGCAGCTTCGGGGGGGCTTATAACGAGCAGTACTTC. Residues: CASSFGGAYNEQYF. The full variable domain, rest sourced from reference TRBV11-3 and TRBJ2-7, is EAGVVQSPRYKIIEKKQPVAFWCNPISGHNTLYWYLQNLGQGPELLIRYENEEAVDDSQLPKDRFSAERLKGVDSTLKIQPAELGDSAVYLCASSFGGAYNEQYFGPGTRLTVT.

The rearrangement uses TRBV4-3 and TRBJ1-1; no reliable D call. Trimming pared 1 base from V and 2 bases from J, leaving 14 bases between. CDR3 length: 16 residues. Germline V CDR1 and CDR2: LGHNA, YSLEER. CDR3: CASSQVGRAGNTEAFF. The CDR3 DNA reads TGCGCCAGCAGCCAAGTTGGCCGGGCTGGAAACACTGAAGCTTTCTTT.

The gene calls are TRBV7-2 and TRBJ2-2, with a possible D match to TRBD2 (6 bases). The CDR3 loop spans 14 amino acids. Germline assignment: CDR1 SGHTA and CDR2 FQGNSA. V gave up 11 bases and J gave up 1 base, with 14 bases separating them. The CDR3 loop reads CAAGGDRNTGELFF. The CDR3 bases are TGTGCCGCCGGGGGAGATCGGAACACCGGGGAGCTGTTTTTT. The variable domain in full, with the rest retrieved from reference TRBV7-2 and TRBJ2-2, is GAGVSQSPSNKVTEKGKDVELRCDPISGHTALYWYRQSLGQGLEFLIYFQGNSAPDKSGLPSDRFSAERTGGSVSTLTIQRTQQEDSAVYLCAAGGDRNTGELFFGEGSRLTVL.

This sequence joins TRBV9 and TRBJ2-1; possibly TRBD2 for D (5 bases). The CDR3 runs to 15 residues. Per the germline V gene, CDR1 is SGDLS and CDR2 is YYNGEE. With 0 bases removed from V and 1 base from J, the gap between germline ends came to 8 bases. The CDR3 bases are TGTGCCAGCAGCGTAGACGGAGGATCCTACAATGAGCAGTTCTTC. As protein: CASSVDGGSYNEQFF.

This sequence joins TRBV21-1 and TRBJ2-2; the table's D gene call, TRBD1, was not cross checked with the DNA. TRBV21-1 is recorded as a pseudogene. The CDR3 length is 16 residues. CDR3 residues: CASSKADDRDTGELFF. CDR3 nucleotides: TGTGCCAGCAGCAAAGCCGATGACAGGGACACCGGGGAGCTGTTTTTT.

The rearrangement uses TRBV5-6 and TRBJ2-7, with 7 bases aligning to TRBD1. The germline V gene encodes CDR1 SGHDT and CDR2 YYEEEE. The CDR3 is 15 amino acids. V shed 0 bases, J shed 4 bases, and the junction held 7 bases outside the gene matches. Here the CDR3 reads CASSLVGQQPYEQYF. CDR3 nucleotides: TGTGCCAGCAGCTTGGTGGGACAGCAGCCTTACGAGCAGTACTTC.

The chain carries TRBV28 and TRBJ1-5; unclear D gene. Trimming stripped 3 bases from V and 5 bases from J, with 8 bases between. The CDR3 extends over 13 amino acids. Germline loops: CDR1 MDHEN, CDR2 SYDVKM. The CDR3 DNA reads TGTGCCAGCAGTTTCGGTAGGGATCAGCCCCAGCATTTT. Translated: CASSFGRDQPQHF. Using reference TRBV28 and TRBJ1-5 for the parts outside the CDR3, the full variable domain is DVKVTQSSRYLVKRTGEKVFLECVQDMDHENMFWYRQDPGLGLRLIYFSYDVKMKEKGDIPEGYSVSREKKERFSLILESASTNQTSMYLCASSFGRDQPQHFGDGTRLSIL.

This clone was seen only once. The CDR3 DNA sequence: TGTGCCAGCAGCCAAAGGACAGGGGGCAACACCATATATTTT. Translated: CASSQRTGGNTIYF. V usage is TRBV7-2 and J usage is TRBJ1-3, with 11 bases that match TRBD1. Germline CDR1 reads SGHTA; CDR2 reads FQGNSA. This CDR3 spans 14 amino acids. After removal of 5 bases from V and 7 bases from J, the junction contained 4 bases not matched to a gene.

CDR3 DNA sequence: TGTGCCAGCAGCTCCGGCTGGGGGGGGAACACTGAAGCTTTCTTT. Its translation is CASSSGWGGNTEAFF. This sequence joins TRBV5-6 and TRBJ1-1, with a weak D call TRBD1 (5 bases). From germline, CDR1 is SGHDT and CDR2 YYEEEE. Trimming shortened V by 3 bases and J by 1 base, and 13 bases separated the two germline ends. This CDR3 has 15 residues.